These T cell receptor beta chains were read from a single sample in a study of blood T cell repertoires in COVID-19. TCRdb keeps only in-frame clones here, not all; method: immunoSEQ multiplex PCR. The sample lists a few hundred thousand clones, about 89% occurring once. Sequencing was performed on PBMCs or T cells enriched from blood (not recorded which). These receptors were collected from a woman in her forties who had been exposed to COVID-19. CDR3s include the opening cysteine and the closing phenylalanine or tryptophan. Each record gives: V gene, D gene, CDR3 protein. A D gene is named only where the DNA matches it firmly.

>TRBV28|NA
CASSPDGGKRPEAFF
>TRBV19|TRBD1
CASSPGDSSYNSPLHF
>TRBV14|NA
CASSHPTIINEQFF
>TRBV5-1|NA
CASSFSRPGETQYF
>TRBV30|NA
CVAFLFEKLFF
>TRBV6-2/TRBV6-3|NA
CASSPSGVRSYGYTF
>TRBV29-1|NA
CSGREGSNYGYTF
>TRBV19|TRBD1
CASSIVSTGGGNQPQHF
>TRBV28|NA
CASSRGEGNQPQHF
>TRBV7-9|NA
CASSPGSNQPQHF